A selection of T cell receptor beta chains follows, all from one sample in a study of cytotoxic CD8 clonotypes in ibrutinib-treated CLL. Sequencing was performed with immunoSEQ multiplex PCR; in TCRdb, only in-frame clones are kept and a portion is missing. The table lists tens of thousands of clones, around 84% of them singletons. The input for sequencing was PBMCs, taken before ibrutinib treatment. These receptors came from a human donor with chronic lymphocytic leukemia. Each CDR3 is given with its conserved first and last residue. A D gene is named only where the DNA matches it firmly. Not all rows give a size; the values are once, few, many and, for expanded clones, a class.

>TRBV6-6|NA|NA|TRBJ2-1
CASSYPETRYNEQFF
TGTGCCAGCAGTTACCCTGAGACCAGATACAATGAGCAGTTCTTC
>TRBV11-3|NA|NA|TRBJ2-7
CASSLDSIGSYYEQYF
TGTGCCAGCAGCTTAGATTCGATTGGCTCGTACTACGAGCAGTACTTC
>TRBV7-6|NA|NA|TRBJ2-2
CASRDTGELFF
TGTGCCAGCAGGGATACCGGGGAGCTGTTTTTT
>TRBV27|NA|TRBD2|TRBJ2-7
CASRTPSSGGSYEQYF
TGTGCCAGCAGGACCCCATCTAGCGGGGGCTCCTACGAGCAGTACTTC
>TRBV7-8|NA|NA|TRBJ1-2
CASSFASNYGYTF
TGTGCCAGCAGCTTCGCCTCTAACTATGGCTACACCTTC
>TRBV30|NA|TRBD1|TRBJ2-1
CAWSLRDRGGNEQFF
TGTGCCTGGAGCCTACGGGACAGGGGGGGGAATGAGCAGTTCTTC
>TRBV9|NA|TRBD1|TRBJ1-3
CASSGETGLGNTIYF
TGTGCCAGCAGCGGAGAGACAGGGCTTGGAAACACCATATATTTT
>TRBV7-3|NA|TRBD1|TRBJ2-3
CASSSGQGGDTQYF
TGTGCCAGCAGCTCCGGACAGGGCGGAGATACGCAGTATTTT
>TRBV6-5|NA|NA|TRBJ1-5
CASSRGRINQPQHF
TGTGCCAGCAGTAGAGGACGTATCAATCAGCCCCAGCATTTT
>TRBV19|NA|TRBD1|TRBJ1-5
CASSPDRGQGNQPQHF
TGTGCCAGTAGTCCCGACAGGGGGCAAGGCAATCAGCCCCAGCATTTT
>TRBV11-3|NA|NA|TRBJ2-1
CASSLGTIEQFF
TGTGCCAGCAGCTTAGGGACCATAGAGCAGTTCTTC
>TRBV2|few|NA|TRBJ1-2
CASSLNDGGEWYGYTF
TGTGCCAGCAGCTTAAACGACGGGGGCGAGTGGTATGGCTACACCTTC
>TRBV10-1|NA|TRBD2|TRBJ2-1
CASSTSGGYNEQFF
TGCGCCAGCAGTACTAGCGGGGGCTACAATGAGCAGTTCTTC
>TRBV6-1|NA|NA|TRBJ1-5
CASSFEGRYNQPQHF
TGTGCCAGCAGTTTCGAAGGCAGGTACAATCAGCCCCAGCATTTT
>TRBV4-2|NA|NA|TRBJ1-3
CASSQVTGPDVGNTIYF
TGTGCCAGCAGCCAAGTAACAGGTCCCGACGTGGGAAACACCATATATTTT
>TRBV6-5|NA|NA|TRBJ1-5
CASSDSGRSNQPQHF
TGTGCCAGCAGTGACTCCGGAAGGAGCAATCAGCCCCAGCATTTT
>TRBV5-1|NA|NA|TRBJ1-2
CASSLGREYGYTF
TGCGCCAGCAGCTTGGGCAGGGAATATGGCTACACCTTC